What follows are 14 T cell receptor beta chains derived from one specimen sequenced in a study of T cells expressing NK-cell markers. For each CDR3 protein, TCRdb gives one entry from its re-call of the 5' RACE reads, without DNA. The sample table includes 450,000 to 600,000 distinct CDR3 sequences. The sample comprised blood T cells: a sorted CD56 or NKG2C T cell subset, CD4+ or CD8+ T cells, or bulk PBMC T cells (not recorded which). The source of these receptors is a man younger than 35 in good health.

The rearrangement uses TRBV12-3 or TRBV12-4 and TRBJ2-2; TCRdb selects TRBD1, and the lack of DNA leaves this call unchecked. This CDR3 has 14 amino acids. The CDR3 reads CASSHGQVTGELFF.

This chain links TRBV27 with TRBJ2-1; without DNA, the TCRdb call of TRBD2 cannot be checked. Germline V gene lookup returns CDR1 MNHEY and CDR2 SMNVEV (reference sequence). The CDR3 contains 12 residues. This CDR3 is CASRREWGKQFF.

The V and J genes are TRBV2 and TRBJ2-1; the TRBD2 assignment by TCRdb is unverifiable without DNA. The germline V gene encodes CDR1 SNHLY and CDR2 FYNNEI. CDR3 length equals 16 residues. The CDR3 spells CASAGLAVSSYNEQFF.

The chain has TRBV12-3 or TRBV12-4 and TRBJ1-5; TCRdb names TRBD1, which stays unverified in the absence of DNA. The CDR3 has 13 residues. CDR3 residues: CASRDSSNQPQHF.

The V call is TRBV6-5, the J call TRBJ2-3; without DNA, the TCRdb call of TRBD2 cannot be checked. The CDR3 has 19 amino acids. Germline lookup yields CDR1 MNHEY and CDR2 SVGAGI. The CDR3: CASSYSPSSTSGITDTQYF.

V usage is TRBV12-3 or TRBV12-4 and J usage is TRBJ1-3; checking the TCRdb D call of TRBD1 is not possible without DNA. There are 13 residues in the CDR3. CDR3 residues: CAISWASGNTIYF.

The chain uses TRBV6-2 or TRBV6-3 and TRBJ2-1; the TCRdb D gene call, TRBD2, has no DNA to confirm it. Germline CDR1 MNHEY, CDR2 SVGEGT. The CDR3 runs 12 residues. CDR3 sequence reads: CASTEGVAEQFF.

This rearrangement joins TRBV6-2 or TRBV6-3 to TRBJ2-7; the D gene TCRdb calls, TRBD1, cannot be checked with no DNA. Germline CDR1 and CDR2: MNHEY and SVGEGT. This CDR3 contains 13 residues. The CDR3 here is CASRVTGSYEQYF.

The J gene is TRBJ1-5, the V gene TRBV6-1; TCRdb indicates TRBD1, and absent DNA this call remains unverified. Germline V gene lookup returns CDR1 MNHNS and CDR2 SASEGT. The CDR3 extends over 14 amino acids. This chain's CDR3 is CASSQTVSDQPQHF.

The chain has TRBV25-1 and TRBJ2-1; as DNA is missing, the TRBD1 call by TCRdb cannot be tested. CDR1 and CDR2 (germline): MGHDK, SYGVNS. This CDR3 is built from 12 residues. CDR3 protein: CASSDQTGFRFF.

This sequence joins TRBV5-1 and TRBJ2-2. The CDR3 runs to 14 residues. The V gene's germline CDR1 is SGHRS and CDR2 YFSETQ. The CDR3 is CASSFRDLAGELFF. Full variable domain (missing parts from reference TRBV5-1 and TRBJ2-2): KAGVTQTPRYLIKTRGQQVTLSCSPISGHRSVSWYQQTPGQGLQFLFEYFSETQRNKGNFPGRFSGRQFSNSRSEMNVSTLELGDSALYLCASSFRDLAGELFFGEGSRLTVL.

The CDR3 sequence is CASSPVGGVRRNEQFF. The chain combines TRBV18 with TRBJ2-1; the TCRdb call, TRBD2, lacks DNA for checking. Per germline, CDR1 KGHSH and CDR2 LQKENI. This CDR3 region has 16 residues.

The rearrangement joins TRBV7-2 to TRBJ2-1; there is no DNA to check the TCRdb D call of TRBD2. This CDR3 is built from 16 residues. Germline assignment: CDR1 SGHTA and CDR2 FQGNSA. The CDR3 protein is CASSLPLGENYNEQFF.

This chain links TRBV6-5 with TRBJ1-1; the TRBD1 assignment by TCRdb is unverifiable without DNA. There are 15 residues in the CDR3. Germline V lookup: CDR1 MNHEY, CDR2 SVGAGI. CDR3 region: CASSYRGQGNTEAFF.